This T cell receptor beta chain was sequenced during a study of OX40 agonist ivuxolimab in advanced cancers. Study as a whole: With a range of roughly 20 to 80, age averaged 60 years, and about 82% were male. Partial responses occurred in Three dose-escalation patients, one with hepatocellular carcinoma and two with cutaneous melanoma.

Whole-study findings and limits: The study observed clonal expansion of CD4+ and CD8+ blood T cells by week 6 at 0.1 to 3.0 mg/kg.

TCRdb's copy holds only in-frame clones and misses some; the assay was immunoSEQ multiplex PCR. Of roughly 70,000 clones in the sample, 90% to 95% are singletons; the top ten hold around 0.33%. The CDR3 length is 15 residues. The germline V and J ends were trimmed by 0 bases and 4 bases, with 12 bases remaining between them. Germline loops: CDR1 LNHDA, CDR2 SQIVND (reference sequence). A few counts support this clone. Antigen specificity is unknown. The specimen was CD4+ or CD8+ T cells sorted from blood, collected in a trial of the OX40 agonist ivuxolimab. This receptor was obtained from an adult with an advanced solid tumor such as melanoma, head and neck, liver or kidney cancer. This chain links TRBV19 with TRBJ2-5, with D hard to call. The CDR3: CASSIDSGSGETQYF. Written as DNA, the CDR3 is TGTGCCAGTAGTATAGATTCCGGGTCTGGAGAGACCCAGTACTTC.